This TCR beta chain was sequenced in a study of cytomegalovirus exposure and HLA in healthy donors. Study-level findings and limits: An analysis that came later showed most CMV-associated TCR beta chains appearing HLA-restricted. A reported reduction in N-insertions relative to the roughly 700-donor mean was seen in an Asian-associated ancestry cluster in a later analysis. Previous analysis showed most TCR beta V segments were productive about 87% or about 30% of the time.

A word on this clone: As yet, its antigen is unknown.

Sampled while nominally healthy, donors likely had unrecorded immune exposures. Trimming removed 7 bases from V and 1 base from J, with 14 bases in between. CDR3 length: 15 amino acids. Germline V CDR1 and CDR2: SGHRS, YFSETQ. The PCR ran on 60 Vbeta and 13 Jbeta primers. Here immunoSEQ multiplex PCR was the method, and the copy in TCRdb shows in-frame clones only, minus some. The sample carries under 50,000 clones, around 74% recorded once. The V call is TRBV5-1, the J call TRBJ1-4; D might be TRBD1 (5 bases). Sequencing was carried out using PBMCs. The source is a man younger than 45 in good health and CMV-seronegative. The CDR3 nucleotides are TGCGCCAGCGGCCGCTTCGGGGGAACTAATGAAAAACTGTTTTTT. Its protein is CASGRFGGTNEKLFF.